Detailed here is one T cell receptor beta chain. This sample is part of a study of blood T cell repertoires in COVID-19. Study at large: Spain, Italy and the United States supplied samples that represented acute and convalescent COVID-19.

In the authors' methods: Nucleated cell number was recorded as an estimate derived from reference gene primer amplification. Method: immunoSEQ multiplex PCR; TCRdb's copy keeps in-frame clones and lacks some. Clone size and the V and J calls come from that table; the DNA yielded D and trimming. This sample carries 80,000 to 95,000 clones, approximately 91% of them seen once, and the ten largest clones take about 3.7%. Sequences were obtained from peripheral blood. The clonotype originates from a woman aged 70-85 years with acute or convalescent COVID-19.

CDR3 sequence (DNA): TGTGCCAGCAGCGCCCGACTAGCGGGGGGGACAGATACGCAGTATTTT. It is translated as CASSARLAGGTDTQYF. This chain uses TRBV3-1 (or the pseudogene TRBV3-2) with TRBJ2-3, with 14 bases fitting TRBD2. The CDR3 is 16 amino acids. Germline trimming cut 5 bases from V and 3 bases from J; bases unmatched to any gene: 4. Germline V gene lookup returns CDR1 LGHDT and CDR2 YNNKEL (reference sequence).